A single TCR beta chain is shown here with its context. V lost 7 bases to trimming and J lost 7 bases; unmatched junction nucleotides: 11. The V gene's germline CDR1 is MDHEN and CDR2 SYDVKM. This CDR3 region has 14 residues. Repertoires were generated with immunoSEQ multiplex PCR, while TCRdb's copy carries only in-frame clones and drops some. The sample yields over 300,000 clones, 89% seen once. This record comes from a study of blood T cell repertoires in COVID-19. The wider study: COVID-19 samples from acute and convalescent phases originated in the United States, Italy and Spain.

The chain combines TRBV28 with TRBJ1-2, with TRBD1 matching over 8 bases. Sequences were obtained from peripheral blood. This TCR derives from a man between 40 and 49 years old with acute or convalescent COVID-19. The CDR3 sequence is CASILTGASGGYTF. The CDR3 DNA reads as TGTGCCAGCATTCTGACAGGGGCGTCGGGTGGCTACACCTTC.